This T cell receptor beta chain was sequenced for a study of T cells in tuberculosis (dated by TCRdb to 2016 to 2019). About the study as a whole: In the study, CD1B tetramers and high-throughput TCR immunosequencing were combined to characterize T cells specific for the mycobacterial lipid antigen glucose monomycolate (GMM). A South African clinical cohort compared IGRA-negative adolescents, IGRA-positive adolescents with latent tuberculosis and adults with active tuberculosis, ten per group. Active tuberculosis patient PBMC were archived before or within 7 days of starting standard anti-tuberculosis treatment.

To note about this clone: The specificity of this receptor is unknown. No much larger clone is present one base from it, and per-base qualities are unavailable.

TCR libraries were generated with the immunoSEQ multiplex PCR assay, using TCR-beta and/or TCR-alpha/delta assays for each sample. The Illumina high-throughput platform was used to sequence the amplified TCR libraries. Turning to the authors' computational methods: Clustering and dimensionality reduction relied on pairwise TCRdist distances among GMM-specific receptors from T cells that were either sorted ex vivo or expanded in vitro. The score assigned to each clinical repertoire was mean NN-distance, meaning the average TCRdist to the nearest 10% of tetramer-positive reference sequences. GEM TCR motif frequency was computed as the fraction of unique TCRs matching known GEM sequences by V/J usage and CDR3 length. Linear discriminant analysis with leave-one-out cross-validation, implemented in scikit-learn, was used to classify active tuberculosis. Here the immuneACCESS table is served through TCRdb, limited to in-frame sequences with V and J called. Missing clones are a known gap in these copies; in checked studies unresolved V genes cover under half, and the rest lacks a known reason. That table gives V, J and clone size, and the DNA gave D and trimming. The sample profile shows roughly 34,000 clones; 86% of them were found once. The ten largest clones add up to roughly 5% of the sample.

General findings and caveats noted by the study authors: Compared with IGRA-negative controls, TCR-alpha repertoires from active tuberculosis had smaller mean NN-distances to GMM-specific TCRs, which suggests that these TCRs underwent clonal expansion. Clinical samples were selected based on which cryopreserved specimens were available, and the active tuberculosis cases were adults whereas the controls were adolescents. A classifier using the diverse GMM-specific repertoire reached approximately 84% accuracy (AUROC 0.9 to 0.95), compared with about 63% accuracy using GEM motif frequencies. The smaller NN-distances in active tuberculosis patients were driven in part by shorter CDR3-alpha lengths, while the difference seen for TCR-beta was not statistically significant.

The CDR3 has 11 amino acids, counting the end cysteine and phenylalanine. Only CDR3 DNA remains: 33 bases, in frame from the first base. The germline V gene encodes CDR1 MGHRA and CDR2 YSYEKL. V and J lose 6 bases and 4 bases, and a span of 5 bases separates them. The sample's time point label is to be understood as: new active TB diagnosis, blood taken before or within 7 days of starting treatment. Active tuberculosis patients were HIV-seronegative South African adults aged 18 years or older with a new diagnosis. Confirmation of active tuberculosis came from positive sputum smear microscopy and/or a positive M. tuberculosis culture. Immunosequencing of unsorted cryopreserved PBMC covered, on average, about 100,000 T cells per clinical donor.

The sequence came from an adult with tuberculosis. The chain uses TRBV4-1 and TRBJ2-3, with an unclear D gene assignment. The sample consisted of PBMCs, taken at tuberculosis diagnosis. CDR3 region: CASRSSDTQYF. The bases are TGCGCCAGCAGGTCATCAGATACGCAGTATTTT.